The 9 T cell receptor beta chains below all came from one sample that was sequenced in a study of T cells after yellow fever vaccination (dated by TCRdb to about 2019). According to the study, the label for this sample's treatment or condition signals: live attenuated yellow fever vaccine strain. The method behind the library was 5' RACE. TCRdb records Illumina HiSeq 2500 as the sequencer. TCRdb handled the public reads itself, with Q25 trimming in fastp and clone calling in MiXCR, and kept productive beta chains. Identical CDR3 protein sequences are pooled into one entry, listed with their most common genes and DNA. The sample profile shows roughly 240,000 distinct CDR3 sequences; 6.7% of them were found once. The top ten clones comprise more than 0.85% of the sample. Specimen: CD4+ T cells sorted from PBMCs, collected on the day of the yellow fever booster vaccination. The source of these receptors is a man aged 25 to 45 who received the YFV17D yellow fever vaccine.

This clonotype was seen many times. The chain carries TRBV5-4 and TRBJ2-3; 9 nucleotides align to TRBD2. Trimming removed 4 bases from V and 0 bases from J; junction bases left unmatched: 6. This CDR3 region has 16 residues. CDR1 SGHNT and CDR2 YYREEE come from the germline V gene (reference sequence). CDR3 in amino acids: CASSVLAGGSTDTQYF. Written as DNA, the CDR3 is TGTGCCAGCAGCGTACTAGCGGGCGGTAGCACAGATACGCAGTATTTT.

This clonotype showed up just a few times. This chain joins TRBV5-1 and TRBJ2-3; D is ambiguous. Germline loops: CDR1 SGHRS, CDR2 YFSETQ. V lost 4 bases and J lost 4, with 13 bases in between. CDR3 length: 14 residues. The CDR3 DNA reads TGCGCCAGCAGCCCACGACTTGGGGCAGATACGCAGTATTTT. Translated: CASSPRLGADTQYF.

Many counts were recorded for this clonotype. The chain uses TRBV20-1 and TRBJ2-1, with 9 positions matching TRBD2. The CDR3 consists of 15 residues. Per germline, CDR1 DFQATT and CDR2 SNEGSKA (reference sequence). The trim removed 5 bases at V and 6 bases at J, leaving 11 bases unmatched. The CDR3 loop reads CSALEAGGPRNEQFF. As DNA, the CDR3 is TGCAGTGCTCTGGAGGCGGGAGGGCCACGCAATGAGCAGTTCTTC.

V is TRBV18 and J is TRBJ2-7; 8 bases are shared with TRBD2. Germline V lookup: CDR1 KGHSH, CDR2 LQKENI. V shed 0 bases, J shed 5 bases, and the junction held 3 bases outside the gene matches. The CDR3 is 14 residues long. This chain's CDR3 is CASSPPSGSHEQYF. CDR3 DNA: TGTGCCAGCTCACCACCGAGCGGGAGCCACGAGCAGTACTTC.

The chain links TRBV2 to TRBJ2-7, with TRBD2 matching over 10 bases. Germline values: CDR1 SNHLY, CDR2 FYNNEI. Trimming took 3 bases from V and 6 from J; bases not matched to a gene: 8. This CDR3 has 15 amino acids. CDR3 in DNA: TGTGCCAGCAGTGAGGGGCTAGCGGGAGCGTTCGAGCAGTACTTC. Protein product: CASSEGLAGAFEQYF.

The V gene is TRBV7-9, the J gene TRBJ2-7, with TRBD2 matching 7 bases. The CDR3 has 17 amino acids. Per the germline V gene, CDR1 is SEHNR and CDR2 is FQNEAQ (reference sequence). J was trimmed by 6 bases and V by 2 bases; bases with no gene match: 16. The CDR3 sequence is CASSLKIGGSGEGEQYF. The CDR3 DNA follows: TGTGCCAGCAGCTTAAAGATTGGCGGGAGCGGTGAGGGCGAGCAGTACTTC.

This clonotype was seen a handful of times. V gene TRBV5-1 combines with J gene TRBJ2-4; unclear D gene. Germline values: CDR1 SGHRS, CDR2 YFSETQ. The V end was cut by 1 base, the J end by 0 bases, with 8 bases between. The CDR3 runs 15 residues. This chain's CDR3 is CASSLLWGAKNIQYF. As DNA, the CDR3 is TGCGCCAGCAGCTTGCTGTGGGGAGCCAAAAACATTCAGTACTTC.

This clonotype was counted ten times or more. This chain links TRBV20-1 with TRBJ2-1; D could derive from TRBD1 or TRBD2 (5 bases each). Germline V gives CDR1 DFQATT, CDR2 SNEGSKA (reference sequence). Between the trimmed V and J ends, which lost 6 bases and 6 bases, there was a span of 15 bases. This CDR3 contains 13 residues. The CDR3 DNA follows: TGCAGTGCAGCGGACAAATTTCCCAATGAGCAGTTCTTC. It specifies CSAADKFPNEQFF.

This clonotype was detected ten times or more. The chain combines TRBV4-3 with TRBJ2-1; 13 bases line up with TRBD2. The V segment lost 3 bases and the J segment 13 bases; nucleotides outside the gene matches: 6. The CDR3 loop spans 14 amino acids. Germline V lookup: CDR1 LGHNA, CDR2 YSLEER. The CDR3 reads CASSHGLAGAGQFF. Written as DNA, the CDR3 is TGCGCCAGCAGCCATGGACTAGCGGGAGCGGGTCAGTTCTTC.